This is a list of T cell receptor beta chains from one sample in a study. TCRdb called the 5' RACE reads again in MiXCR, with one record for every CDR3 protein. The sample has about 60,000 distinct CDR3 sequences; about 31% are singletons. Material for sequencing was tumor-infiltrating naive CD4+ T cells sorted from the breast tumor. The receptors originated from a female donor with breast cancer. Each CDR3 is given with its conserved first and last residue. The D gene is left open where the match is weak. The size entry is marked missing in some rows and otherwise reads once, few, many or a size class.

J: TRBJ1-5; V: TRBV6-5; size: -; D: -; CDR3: CASNRAYSNQPQHF; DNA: TGTGCCAGCAACCGGGCCTATAGCAATCAGCCCCAGCATTTT
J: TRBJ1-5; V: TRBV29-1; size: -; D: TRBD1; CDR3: CSAKGQGELGSNQPQHF; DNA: TGCAGCGCCAAGGGACAGGGAGAGTTGGGTAGCAATCAGCCCCAGCATTTT
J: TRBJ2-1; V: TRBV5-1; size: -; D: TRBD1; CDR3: CASSPLGQGAEEQFF; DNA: TGCGCCAGCAGCCCCCTCGGACAGGGGGCGGAAGAGCAGTTCTTC
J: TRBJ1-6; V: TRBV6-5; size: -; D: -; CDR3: CASSYRGYNSPLHF; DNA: TGTGCCAGCAGTTACAGGGGGTATAATTCACCCCTCCACTTT
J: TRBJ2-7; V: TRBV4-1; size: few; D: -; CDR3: CASSEGISPIYEQYF; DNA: TGCGCCAGCAGTGAAGGTATTTCCCCCATCTACGAGCAGTACTTC
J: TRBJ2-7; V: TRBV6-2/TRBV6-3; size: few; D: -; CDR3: CASSSSSYEQYF; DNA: TGTGCCAGCAGTTCCAGCTCCTACGAGCAGTACTTC
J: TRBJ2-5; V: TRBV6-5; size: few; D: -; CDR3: CASSYSAARWTQYF; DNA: TGTGCCAGCAGTTACTCTGCAGCTAGGTGGACCCAGTACTTC
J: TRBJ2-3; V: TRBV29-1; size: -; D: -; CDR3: CSVEGGFVDTQYF; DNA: TGCAGCGTTGAAGGGGGATTCGTTGATACGCAGTATTTT
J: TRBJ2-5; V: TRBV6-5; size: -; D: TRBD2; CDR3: CARKGLAGGETQYF; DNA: TGTGCCAGAAAGGGACTAGCGGGAGGTGAGACCCAGTACTTC
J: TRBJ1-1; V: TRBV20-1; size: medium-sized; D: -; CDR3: CSARDPSGRPNTEAFF; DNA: TGCAGTGCTAGAGATCCGTCGGGCAGACCGAACACTGAAGCTTTCTTT
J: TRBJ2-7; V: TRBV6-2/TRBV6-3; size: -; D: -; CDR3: CASSRYRVGEQYF; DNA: TGTGCCAGCAGTCGGTACAGGGTAGGGGAGCAGTACTTC
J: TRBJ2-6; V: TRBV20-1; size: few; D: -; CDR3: CSASPLSGANVLTF; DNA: TGCAGTGCTAGTCCTCTGTCTGGGGCCAACGTCCTGACTTTC
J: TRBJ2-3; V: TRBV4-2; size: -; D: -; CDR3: CASGPVSGWRTDTQYF; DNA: TGTGCCAGCGGACCAGTTTCGGGCTGGAGGACAGATACGCAGTATTTT
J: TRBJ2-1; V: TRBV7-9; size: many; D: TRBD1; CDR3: CASRPKGPGQTYNEQFF; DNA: TGTGCCAGCAGACCGAAGGGTCCGGGACAGACGTACAATGAGCAGTTCTTC
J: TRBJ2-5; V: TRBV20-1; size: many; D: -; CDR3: CSARDLRLAEETQYF; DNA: TGCAGTGCTAGAGATCTAAGGCTAGCTGAGGAGACCCAGTACTTC
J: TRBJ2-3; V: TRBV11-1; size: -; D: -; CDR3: CASSLSAGPADTQYF; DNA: TGTGCCAGCAGCTTAAGTGCAGGGCCGGCAGATACGCAGTATTTT
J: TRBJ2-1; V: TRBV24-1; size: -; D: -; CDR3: CATSEPRYNEQFF; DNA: TGTGCCACCAGTGAGCCACGTTACAATGAGCAGTTCTTC
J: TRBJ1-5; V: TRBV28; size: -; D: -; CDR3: CASSLYLQPQHF; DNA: TGTGCCAGCAGTTTATACCTTCAGCCCCAGCATTTT
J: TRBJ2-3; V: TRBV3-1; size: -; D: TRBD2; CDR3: CASGQLASGATDTQYF; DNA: TGTGCCAGCGGCCAGTTGGCTAGCGGGGCAACAGATACGCAGTATTTT
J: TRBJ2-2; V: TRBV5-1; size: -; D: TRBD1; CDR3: CASSLTGENRELFF; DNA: TGCGCCAGCAGCTTGACAGGGGAGAACAGGGAGCTGTTTTTT
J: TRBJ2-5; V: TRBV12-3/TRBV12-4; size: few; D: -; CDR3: CASRSQETQYF; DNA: TGTGCCAGCAGGAGCCAAGAGACCCAGTACTTC
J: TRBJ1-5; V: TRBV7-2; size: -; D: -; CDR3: CASSLGSQMNQPQHF; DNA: TGTGCCAGCAGCTTAGGGTCACAGATGAATCAGCCCCAGCATTTT
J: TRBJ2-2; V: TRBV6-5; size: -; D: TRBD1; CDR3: CASSYVQGNGELFF; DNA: TGTGCCAGCAGTTACGTACAGGGGAACGGGGAGCTGTTTTTT
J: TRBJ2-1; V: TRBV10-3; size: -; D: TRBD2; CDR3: CAISERGGRNEQFF; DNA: TGTGCCATCAGTGAAAGGGGCGGGAGAAATGAGCAGTTCTTC
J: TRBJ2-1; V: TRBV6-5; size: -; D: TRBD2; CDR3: CASSPSGLEQFF; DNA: TGTGCCAGCAGTCCTAGCGGGTTGGAGCAGTTCTTC
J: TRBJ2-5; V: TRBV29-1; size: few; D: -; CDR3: CSVEESRETQYF; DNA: TGCAGCGTTGAAGAGAGCCGGGAGACCCAGTACTTC
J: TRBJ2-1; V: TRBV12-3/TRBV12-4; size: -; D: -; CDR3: CASSLEGPNEQFF; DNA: TGTGCCAGCAGTTTAGAGGGCCCCAATGAGCAGTTCTTC
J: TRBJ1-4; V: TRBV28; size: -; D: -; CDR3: CASSPYDSTNEKLFF; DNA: TGTGCCAGCAGTCCCTATGATTCAACTAATGAAAAACTGTTTTTT
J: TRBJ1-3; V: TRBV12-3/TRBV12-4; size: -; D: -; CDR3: CASNTPGGSGGNTIYF; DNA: TGTGCCAGCAATACACCCGGGGGCTCTGGTGGAAACACCATATATTTT
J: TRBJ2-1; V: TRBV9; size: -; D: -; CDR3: CANSVGLAEQFF; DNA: TGTGCCAACAGCGTAGGGCTAGCGGAGCAGTTCTTC
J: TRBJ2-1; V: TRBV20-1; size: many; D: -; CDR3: CSARVPWGRPDNNEQFF; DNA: TGCAGTGCTAGAGTGCCCTGGGGGAGGCCGGATAACAATGAGCAGTTCTTC
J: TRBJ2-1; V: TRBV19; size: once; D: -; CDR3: CASCASSYNEQFF; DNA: TGTGCCAGTTGCGCTTCCTCCTACAATGAGCAGTTCTTC
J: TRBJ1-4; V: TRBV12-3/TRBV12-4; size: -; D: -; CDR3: CASRGGTEKLFF; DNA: TGTGCCAGCAGGGGGGGAACGGAAAAACTGTTTTTT